Below, 10 T cell receptor beta chains from the same sample are listed, as sequenced in a study of shared clonotypes between healthy human individuals. The assay was immunoSEQ multiplex PCR, and TCRdb's table has in-frame clones only and misses some. This sample has 600,000 to 750,000 clones, with roughly 87% found just once. Input material: memory CD8+ T cells from PBMCs. Sample subset: CD45RO+ cells pooled with CCR7-negative TemRA cells. The receptor set was obtained from a man aged 18 to 30 in good health. Some clones in this sample may be carry-over from other donors' samples.

The genes are TRBV13 and TRBJ1-4; tentative D call: TRBD1 (5 bases). Trimming took off 3 bases at V and 8 bases at J, with 13 bases between the two ends. CDR1 and CDR2 (germline): PRHDT, FYEKMQ (reference sequence). The CDR3 is 14 residues long. In nucleotides, the CDR3 is TGTGCCAGCAGCTTGGGGCGAAGGGTCGAAAAACTGTTTTTT. It yields the protein CASSLGRRVEKLFF.

The chain joins TRBV28 to TRBJ2-3; D is unresolved. Germline assignment: CDR1 MDHEN and CDR2 SYDVKM. The CDR3 covers 11 residues. Trimming took off 2 bases at V and 10 bases at J, with 7 bases between the two ends. The CDR3 here is CASSLMDAQYF. Written as DNA, the CDR3 is TGTGCCAGCAGTTTAATGGATGCGCAGTATTTT.

The J gene is TRBJ2-1, the V gene TRBV5-1; TRBD2 agrees at 7 bases. The trim removed 4 bases at V and 4 bases at J, leaving 17 bases unmatched. The germline V gene has CDR1 SGHRS and CDR2 YFSETQ. The CDR3 has 18 residues. CDR3 sequence reads: CASSPPFGREMVYNEQFF. CDR3 nucleotides: TGCGCCAGCAGCCCCCCCTTCGGGCGGGAGATGGTATACAATGAGCAGTTCTTC.

The V call is TRBV29-1, the J call TRBJ2-5; D is unclear. The V end was cut by 4 bases, the J end by 0 bases, with 3 bases between. CDR3 length: 11 residues. CDR1 is SQVTM, CDR2 ANQGSEA, per germline. CDR3: CSVGHQETQYF. The CDR3 region has the DNA TGCAGCGTTGGACACCAAGAGACCCAGTACTTC.

The chain employs TRBV7-2 and TRBJ2-4; 7 bases fit TRBD2. V was pared by 5 bases and J by 1 base, with 11 bases of the junction left unmatched. Looked up from germline, CDR1 is SGHTA and CDR2 is FQGNSA. The CDR3 is 17 amino acids. The DNA of the CDR3 is TGTGCCAGCAGCCCGCGCATGGGGAGGGCGGCCAAAAACATTCAGTACTTC. Translation gives CASSPRMGRAAKNIQYF.

The chain combines TRBV7-9 with TRBJ1-3, with D hard to call. The CDR3 has 17 amino acids. Trimming pared 1 base from V and 0 bases from J, leaving 13 bases between. Germline values: CDR1 SEHNR, CDR2 FQNEAQ (reference sequence). This CDR3 is CASSLDGRPYSGNTIYF. The CDR3 DNA reads TGTGCCAGCAGCTTAGACGGCAGGCCCTACTCTGGAAACACCATATATTTT.

V usage is TRBV7-8 and J usage is TRBJ2-7, with 7 positions matching TRBD2. This CDR3 is built from 16 residues. V was clipped by 3 bases and J by 5 bases; unmatched bases: 13. Germline CDR1 SGHVS, CDR2 FQNEAQ. As DNA, the CDR3 is TGTGCCAGCAGCTTCGGTCGGGAGGCCCCGGGGGACGAGCAGTACTTC. It yields the protein CASSFGREAPGDEQYF.

This clone has only a few counts. The chain has TRBV19 and TRBJ1-5, with no clear D. V was clipped by 3 bases and J by 0 bases, with 9 bases between them. This CDR3 contains 15 residues. Germline CDR1 reads LNHDA; CDR2 reads SQIVND (reference sequence). CDR3: CASSMGRFSNQPQHF. CDR3 nucleotide sequence: TGTGCCAGTAGTATGGGCAGGTTTAGCAATCAGCCCCAGCATTTT.

J is TRBJ2-7 and V is TRBV7-8; no firm D call. This CDR3 has 14 residues. Trimming removed 5 bases at V and 0 bases at J, with 11 bases between. Germline values: CDR1 SGHVS, CDR2 FQNEAQ. The CDR3 DNA is TGTGCCAGCAGCCTACTTATGTCCTCCTACGAGCAGTACTTC. Its protein is CASSLLMSSYEQYF.

This clone appeared a single time. The chain uses TRBV29-1 and TRBJ1-2, with D perhaps matching TRBD1 (5 bases). The ends were cut back, 6 bases at V and 5 bases at J, with 22 bases in the middle. The CDR3 totals 15 residues. CDR1 is SQVTM and CDR2 is ANQGSEA in the germline V gene. The CDR3 loop reads CSVGNGGPQGYGYTF. The CDR3 DNA follows: TGCAGCGTGGGCAACGGTGGGCCGCAGGGTTATGGCTACACCTTC.